This T cell receptor beta chain was found in a study of spatial heterogeneity in lung cancer. Overall study findings and caveats: The estimated TCR-seq coverage of tumor T cells amounted to approximately 6.6% when looking at alpha chains and 13% when looking at beta chains. Counts that tracked tumor mutation counts were those of expanded intratumoral alpha and beta TCRs.

Between the trimmed V and J ends, which lost 4 bases and 2 bases, there was a span of 13 bases. Germline lookup yields CDR1 MDHEN and CDR2 SYDVKM. CDR3 length: 15 amino acids. Time point indicated: sample taken at primary tumor resection. The sequenced material consisted of unsorted whole RNA from tumor, nontumor lung or frozen PBMC. The sample holds many counts of this clonotype. Its specificity is not known. This beta chain appears as a stray read in a library generated for alpha chains; its size is not informative. In the library, each TCR cDNA molecule bore its own unique molecular identifier. TCRdb used MiXCR to reprocess the 5' RACE reads, holding one entry per CDR3 protein. Of 13,000 or so distinct CDR3 sequences listed, 5.1% were seen once; the top ten hold approximately 25%.

Sequenced material: lung tumor tissue, taken at surgery. This sequence was found in a male donor with early-stage non-small cell lung cancer. The chain couples TRBV28 to TRBJ2-3; D call uncertain. For the CDR3, the DNA is TGTGCCAGCAGTTCTCCGCCAGAAGACACAGATACGCAGTATTTT. Encoded protein: CASSSPPEDTDTQYF.